These T cell receptor beta chains were read from a single sample in a study of identical twins. One entry per CDR3 protein results from TCRdb running MiXCR on the 5' RACE reads. The sample lists 350,000 to 500,000 distinct CDR3 sequences, approximately 17% occurring once. The sample consisted of naive T cells sorted from blood. Receptors were obtained from a man aged 45-65 years in good health. Both conserved end residues are part of each CDR3. A D gene is named only where the DNA matches it firmly. Some rows mark clone size as missing; the rest say once, few, many or name a class of expanded clone.

d_call: NA
clone_size: few
v_call: TRBV7-9
j_call: TRBJ2-5
cdr3_nt: TGTGCCAGCAGCACAGCGGTTGGAGAGACCCAGTACTTC
cdr3_aa: CASSTAVGETQYF

d_call: NA
clone_size: many
v_call: TRBV6-2/TRBV6-3
j_call: TRBJ1-2
cdr3_nt: TGTGCCAGCAGACGAAGTTCGGCGGATCTTACTAACTATGGCTACACCTTC
cdr3_aa: CASRRSSADLTNYGYTF

d_call: NA
clone_size: few
v_call: TRBV4-3
j_call: TRBJ2-7
cdr3_nt: TGCGCCAGCAGCCAAGAGAGGGCCTACGAGCAGTACTTC
cdr3_aa: CASSQERAYEQYF

d_call: TRBD1
clone_size: many
v_call: TRBV18
j_call: TRBJ2-7
cdr3_nt: TGTGCCAGCTCCCCCGGGACAGGGGGCGGTGAGCAGTACTTC
cdr3_aa: CASSPGTGGGEQYF

d_call: NA
clone_size: few
v_call: TRBV20-1
j_call: TRBJ2-1
cdr3_nt: TGCAGTGCTATACGCCTGGCAGATGGTTACAATGAGCAGTTCTTC
cdr3_aa: CSAIRLADGYNEQFF

d_call: NA
clone_size: NA
v_call: TRBV25-1
j_call: TRBJ2-7
cdr3_nt: TGTGCCAGCAGTGATCCAGGGCTCTACGAGCAGTACTTC
cdr3_aa: CASSDPGLYEQYF

d_call: NA
clone_size: NA
v_call: TRBV5-6
j_call: TRBJ1-5
cdr3_nt: TGTGCCAGCAGCTCATCGGGACGGGGCCATCAGCCCCAGCATTTT
cdr3_aa: CASSSSGRGHQPQHF

d_call: NA
clone_size: many
v_call: TRBV5-1
j_call: TRBJ2-7
cdr3_nt: TGCGCCAGCAGCTCGCCGGGACAAACCTACGAGCAGTACTTC
cdr3_aa: CASSSPGQTYEQYF

d_call: TRBD1
clone_size: few
v_call: TRBV28
j_call: TRBJ1-2
cdr3_nt: TGTGCCAGTCGACAGGGGGCCGAGTATGGCTACACCTTC
cdr3_aa: CASRQGAEYGYTF

d_call: NA
clone_size: few
v_call: TRBV29-1
j_call: TRBJ2-7
cdr3_nt: TGCAGCGTTAAAGGGGGCGGGGGCGAGCAGTACTTC
cdr3_aa: CSVKGGGGEQYF

d_call: NA
clone_size: NA
v_call: TRBV6-1
j_call: TRBJ2-1
cdr3_nt: TGTGCCAGCAGCCTGCAGACCCCGGGACGAAGATCCTACAATGAGCAGTTCTTC
cdr3_aa: CASSLQTPGRRSYNEQFF

d_call: TRBD1
clone_size: NA
v_call: TRBV5-1
j_call: TRBJ1-4
cdr3_nt: TGCGCCAGCAGCCCGGGGCCAACAGGGGGCAAGGAAAAACTGTTTTTT
cdr3_aa: CASSPGPTGGKEKLFF

d_call: TRBD2
clone_size: NA
v_call: TRBV5-1
j_call: TRBJ2-2
cdr3_nt: TGCGCCAGCAGCGGAACTAGCGGGGGGCGTCCCGGGGAGCTGTTTTTT
cdr3_aa: CASSGTSGGRPGELFF

d_call: NA
clone_size: few
v_call: TRBV4-2
j_call: TRBJ1-2
cdr3_nt: TGTGCCAGCAGCCAAGATGAGGTCCACCCCGGGGGCTACACCTTC
cdr3_aa: CASSQDEVHPGGYTF

d_call: NA
clone_size: few
v_call: TRBV20-1
j_call: TRBJ2-6
cdr3_nt: TGCAGTGCTAGATTAGGGCAGACGAGCTCTGGGGCCAACGTCCTGACTTTC
cdr3_aa: CSARLGQTSSGANVLTF

d_call: NA
clone_size: few
v_call: TRBV29-1
j_call: TRBJ2-5
cdr3_nt: TGCAGCGTTCCACTTGGAGGGGGCCAAGAGACCCAGTACTTC
cdr3_aa: CSVPLGGGQETQYF

d_call: TRBD2
clone_size: few
v_call: TRBV12-3/TRBV12-4
j_call: TRBJ2-2
cdr3_nt: TGTGCCAGCAGGGGGACTAGCGGGGACGGGGAGCTGTTTTTT
cdr3_aa: CASRGTSGDGELFF

d_call: TRBD2
clone_size: many
v_call: TRBV11-2
j_call: TRBJ2-7
cdr3_nt: TGTGCCAGCAGCTTTCCGGGACTAGCGGGGCTCGAGCAGTACTTC
cdr3_aa: CASSFPGLAGLEQYF

d_call: NA
clone_size: NA
v_call: TRBV7-3
j_call: TRBJ2-4
cdr3_nt: TGTGCCAGCAGGGCGATCAGGGGGGGAAAAAACATTCAGTACTTC
cdr3_aa: CASRAIRGGKNIQYF

d_call: TRBD1
clone_size: NA
v_call: TRBV7-2
j_call: TRBJ2-2
cdr3_nt: TGTGCCAGCAGCTTAGCGGGGACAGTTGTAACCGGGGAGCTGTTTTTT
cdr3_aa: CASSLAGTVVTGELFF

d_call: NA
clone_size: NA
v_call: TRBV20-1
j_call: TRBJ1-2
cdr3_nt: TGCAGTGCTAGAGATCAAGCCAGGGGCTTCTATGGCTACACCTTC
cdr3_aa: CSARDQARGFYGYTF

d_call: TRBD2
clone_size: NA
v_call: TRBV20-1
j_call: TRBJ2-3
cdr3_nt: TGCAGCACAAATCAGGTAGCGGGGGGACGATCAGATACGCAGTATTTT
cdr3_aa: CSTNQVAGGRSDTQYF

d_call: NA
clone_size: NA
v_call: TRBV18
j_call: TRBJ2-2
cdr3_nt: TGTGCCAGCTCACCCGCTCTTGCGGGAACGGCCACCGGGGAGCTGTTTTTT
cdr3_aa: CASSPALAGTATGELFF

d_call: TRBD2
clone_size: few
v_call: TRBV19
j_call: TRBJ2-7
cdr3_nt: TGTGCCAGTAGTATTTCTCCTAGCGGGACTAGCTACGAGCAGTACTTC
cdr3_aa: CASSISPSGTSYEQYF

d_call: NA
clone_size: many
v_call: TRBV27
j_call: TRBJ2-4
cdr3_nt: TGTGCCAGCAGTTCCCACTTAGCCAAAAACATTCAGTACTTC
cdr3_aa: CASSSHLAKNIQYF

d_call: TRBD2
clone_size: NA
v_call: TRBV28
j_call: TRBJ2-1
cdr3_nt: TGTGCCAGCAGTTTGGCGGGGGGTAGCAATGGAGAGCAGTTCTTC
cdr3_aa: CASSLAGGSNGEQFF

d_call: NA
clone_size: many
v_call: TRBV5-1
j_call: TRBJ2-7
cdr3_nt: TGCGCCAGCAGCGGGGATGGGCCCCCCTACGAGCAGTACTTC
cdr3_aa: CASSGDGPPYEQYF

d_call: NA
clone_size: NA
v_call: TRBV6-2/TRBV6-3
j_call: TRBJ2-5
cdr3_nt: TGTGCCAGCAGTTTCTTATTTGGGAGCCAAGAGACCCAGTACTTC
cdr3_aa: CASSFLFGSQETQYF

d_call: NA
clone_size: few
v_call: TRBV6-1
j_call: TRBJ1-6
cdr3_nt: TGTGCCAGCAGCGAATCGGTCCGGACCTATAATTCACCCCTCCACTTT
cdr3_aa: CASSESVRTYNSPLHF

d_call: TRBD2
clone_size: few
v_call: TRBV4-3
j_call: TRBJ2-1
cdr3_nt: TGCGCCAGCAGCCAAGAGCCCCCTGGCAGCGGGGGGCGTTGGGAGCAGTTCTTC
cdr3_aa: CASSQEPPGSGGRWEQFF

d_call: NA
clone_size: NA
v_call: TRBV6-2/TRBV6-3
j_call: TRBJ1-5
cdr3_nt: TGTGCCAGCAGCGATATCTCCAATTGGCCCCAGCATTTT
cdr3_aa: CASSDISNWPQHF

d_call: NA
clone_size: many
v_call: TRBV6-5
j_call: TRBJ1-2
cdr3_nt: TGTGCCAGCAGTTACTCTGGGGGGAGGGGCTACACCTTC
cdr3_aa: CASSYSGGRGYTF

d_call: TRBD1
clone_size: once
v_call: TRBV4-1
j_call: TRBJ1-5
cdr3_nt: TGCGCCAGCAGCCAAGAGACTTTGGGACAGGGGGCTCGTCAGCCCCAGCATTTT
cdr3_aa: CASSQETLGQGARQPQHF

d_call: NA
clone_size: many
v_call: TRBV6-5
j_call: TRBJ2-5
cdr3_nt: TGTGCCAGCAGTAATTCCCGGGAGACCCAGTACTTC
cdr3_aa: CASSNSRETQYF

d_call: TRBD1
clone_size: NA
v_call: TRBV28
j_call: TRBJ2-6
cdr3_nt: TGTGCCAGTACAGGGGGCGTTGGGGCCAACGTCCTGACTTTC
cdr3_aa: CASTGGVGANVLTF

d_call: NA
clone_size: few
v_call: TRBV28
j_call: TRBJ2-5
cdr3_nt: TGTGCCAGCACCCTTGGGGGGAACCAAGAGACCCAGTACTTC
cdr3_aa: CASTLGGNQETQYF

d_call: NA
clone_size: few
v_call: TRBV2
j_call: TRBJ1-1
cdr3_nt: TGTGCCAGCAGGGGCGAGGGATGGGACACTGAAGCTTTCTTT
cdr3_aa: CASRGEGWDTEAFF

d_call: TRBD2
clone_size: many
v_call: TRBV19
j_call: TRBJ2-1
cdr3_nt: TGTGCCAGTAGTGCCCACACCGGGAGGACGATATACAATGAGCAGTTCTTC
cdr3_aa: CASSAHTGRTIYNEQFF

d_call: NA
clone_size: few
v_call: TRBV21-1
j_call: TRBJ1-1
cdr3_nt: TGTGCCAGCCATTCGGGAGGCCGTAAGGCAACTGAAGCTTTCTTT
cdr3_aa: CASHSGGRKATEAFF

d_call: NA
clone_size: few
v_call: TRBV12-3/TRBV12-4
j_call: TRBJ1-2
cdr3_nt: TGTGCCAGCAGTTTAGGTTACGGACTCTCCTATGGCTACACCTTC
cdr3_aa: CASSLGYGLSYGYTF

d_call: NA
clone_size: many
v_call: TRBV12-3/TRBV12-4
j_call: TRBJ2-3
cdr3_nt: TGTGCCAGCAGTCCCGGTTCTGCTTACAGCACAGATACGCAGTATTTT
cdr3_aa: CASSPGSAYSTDTQYF

d_call: NA
clone_size: many
v_call: TRBV29-1
j_call: TRBJ2-1
cdr3_nt: TGCAGCGTTGAAGGGACCATCTACAATGAGCAGTTCTTC
cdr3_aa: CSVEGTIYNEQFF

d_call: TRBD2
clone_size: few
v_call: TRBV29-1
j_call: TRBJ2-3
cdr3_nt: TGCAGCGTTGAGACCCTGGGACTAGCGGAGGGGGCAGATACGCAGTATTTT
cdr3_aa: CSVETLGLAEGADTQYF

d_call: NA
clone_size: many
v_call: TRBV20-1
j_call: TRBJ2-2
cdr3_nt: TGCAGTGCTGCGCGACTAGTTCTCGGGGAGCTGTTTTTT
cdr3_aa: CSAARLVLGELFF

d_call: TRBD2
clone_size: NA
v_call: TRBV27
j_call: TRBJ2-1
cdr3_nt: TGTGCCAGCAGTGGAGCAGCGGGGGGATACAATGAGCAGTTCTTC
cdr3_aa: CASSGAAGGYNEQFF

d_call: NA
clone_size: few
v_call: TRBV29-1
j_call: TRBJ1-1
cdr3_nt: TGCAGCGGTGCTGTACTGAACACTGAAGCTTTCTTT
cdr3_aa: CSGAVLNTEAFF

d_call: NA
clone_size: few
v_call: TRBV7-9
j_call: TRBJ2-3
cdr3_nt: TGTGCCAGCAGCCCCGACCTGTCCACAGATACGCAGTATTTT
cdr3_aa: CASSPDLSTDTQYF

d_call: NA
clone_size: few
v_call: TRBV20-1
j_call: TRBJ1-6
cdr3_nt: TGCAGTGCTAGACCTGGCACTGAGCGTCTCCTCCACTTT
cdr3_aa: CSARPGTERLLHF

d_call: NA
clone_size: once
v_call: TRBV28
j_call: TRBJ2-7
cdr3_nt: TGTGCCAGCAGTTTAGGCAGGGCAATCGAGCAGTACTTC
cdr3_aa: CASSLGRAIEQYF

d_call: NA
clone_size: few
v_call: TRBV5-1
j_call: TRBJ1-1
cdr3_nt: TGCGCCAGCAGCTTGGACAGGGACATGAACACTGAAGCTTTCTTT
cdr3_aa: CASSLDRDMNTEAFF

d_call: NA
clone_size: many
v_call: TRBV27
j_call: TRBJ2-7
cdr3_nt: TGTGCCAGCAGTTTATTCTCCTCCCCCAGCTACGAGCAGTACTTC
cdr3_aa: CASSLFSSPSYEQYF

d_call: NA
clone_size: NA
v_call: TRBV5-1
j_call: TRBJ2-3
cdr3_nt: TGCGCCAGCAGCGGGATCAGCACAGATACGCAGTATTTT
cdr3_aa: CASSGISTDTQYF

d_call: NA
clone_size: many
v_call: TRBV29-1
j_call: TRBJ1-1
cdr3_nt: TGCAGCGTCTTCTGGTACACTGAAGCTTTCTTT
cdr3_aa: CSVFWYTEAFF